One and the same sample provided the 30 T cell receptor beta chains below, sequenced in a study of blood T cell repertoires in COVID-19. TCRdb's copy holds only in-frame clones and misses some; the assay was immunoSEQ multiplex PCR. The table shows about 220,000 clones, with around 82% occurring only once. What was sequenced was peripheral blood. The origin of the receptors is a human donor in a cohort sampled during active COVID-19.

J is TRBJ2-5 and V is TRBV24-1; D not resolved. Trimming removed 3 bases from V and 0 bases from J, with 7 bases in between. Germline CDR1 KGHDR, CDR2 SFDVKD. The CDR3 loop spans 14 amino acids. CDR3 sequence reads: CATSDLYNQETQYF. In DNA, the CDR3 is TGTGCCACCAGTGATCTCTATAACCAAGAGACCCAGTACTTC.

The chain uses TRBV7-8 and TRBJ2-1; D gene uncertain. CDR1 is SGHVS and CDR2 is FQNEAQ in the germline V gene. CDR3 length: 17 residues. Trimming pared 5 bases from V and 4 bases from J, leaving 21 bases between. The CDR3: CASSRQISPEEYNEQFF. Here the CDR3 DNA reads TGTGCCAGCAGCCGCCAAATTTCCCCAGAAGAATACAATGAGCAGTTCTTC.

This clone was seen many times. The rearrangement joins TRBV3-1 (or the pseudogene TRBV3-2) to TRBJ2-7; no clear D gene. The length of the CDR3 is 14 residues. The germline CDR1 and CDR2 sequences are LGHDT and YNNKEL (reference sequence). V was cut by 3 bases and J by 5 bases, with 14 bases left in between. The CDR3 loop reads CASSQMLTADEQYF. CDR3 nucleotides: TGTGCCAGCAGCCAGATGCTGACGGCGGACGAGCAGTACTTC.

The CDR3 region has the DNA TGTGCCAGCAGCGGGGGGACTAGTCTATACGAGCAGTACTTC. This gives the protein CASSGGTSLYEQYF. The chain combines TRBV5-8 with TRBJ2-7; TRBD2 aligns across 8 bases. This CDR3 has 14 amino acids. In germline, CDR1 is SGHTS, CDR2 YDEGEE. V was pared by 4 bases and J by 4 bases, with 7 bases of the junction left unmatched.

The chain combines TRBV27 with TRBJ2-3; 7 nucleotides agree with TRBD2. The germline V gene encodes CDR1 MNHEY and CDR2 SMNVEV (reference sequence). This CDR3 comprises 16 residues. Trimming took 6 bases from V and 0 from J; bases not matched to a gene: 9. DNA for the CDR3: TGTGCCAGCAGCCCTGGGGGGGAGCCTAGCACAGATACGCAGTATTTT. It yields the protein CASSPGGEPSTDTQYF.

The chain recombines TRBV29-1 with TRBJ2-7; TRBD1 agrees at 10 bases. This CDR3 spans 12 amino acids. Germline V gives CDR1 SQVTM, CDR2 ANQGSEA. Losses at the gene ends were 7 bases for V and 6 bases for J; bases not matched to a gene: 6. CDR3: CSADRGPGEQYF. CDR3 nucleotides: TGCAGCGCTGACAGGGGGCCGGGCGAGCAGTACTTC.

In its sample, this clone was seen a few times. The chain uses TRBV19 and TRBJ2-1; TRBD1 matches at 9 bases. Trimming took 1 base from V and 2 from J; bases not matched to a gene: 6. CDR3 size: 17 residues. Germline V gives CDR1 LNHDA, CDR2 SQIVND (reference sequence). In DNA, the CDR3 is TGTGCCAGTAGTATAGGGACAGGGGCTTGGACCTACAATGAGCAGTTCTTC. This translates into CASSIGTGAWTYNEQFF.

The DNA of the CDR3 is TGTGCCAGCCAAGGACAGGGTTACGAGCAGTACTTC. Its translation: CASQGQGYEQYF. The chain carries TRBV19 and TRBJ2-7, with 8 bases that match TRBD1. After removal of 9 bases from V and 4 bases from J, the junction contained 5 bases not matched to a gene. Germline CDR1 and CDR2: LNHDA and SQIVND (reference sequence). The CDR3 sequence is 12 residues long.

CDR3 coding DNA: TGTGCCACCAGTGATCCAGGGCCTGGACAGGCCTCTAGCACAGATACGCAGTATTTT. It specifies CATSDPGPGQASSTDTQYF. The rearrangement joins TRBV24-1 to TRBJ2-3; TRBD1 agrees at 7 bases. The J segment lost 0 bases and the V segment lost 3 bases, leaving 14 bases of the junction unmatched. CDR1 is KGHDR, CDR2 SFDVKD, per germline. The CDR3 has 19 residues.

This clone has a single count. This chain joins TRBV21-1 and TRBJ2-5; TRBD1, the D gene given by the table, was not confirmed from the DNA. TRBV21-1 represents a pseudogene. This CDR3 has 17 amino acids. The CDR3 spells CASSSSHRSTSVFYEYF. The CDR3, as DNA: TGTGCCAGCAGCAGTTCCCACAGGTCTACCTCTGTGTTTTACGAGTACTTC.

This chain links TRBV18 with TRBJ2-2; 7 bases are shared with TRBD1. J was trimmed by 1 base and V by 3 bases; bases with no gene match: 2. Per the germline V gene, CDR1 is KGHSH and CDR2 is LQKENI. This CDR3 region has 15 residues. The CDR3 DNA reads TGTGCCAGCTCACCGGCAGGGGGGAACACCGGGGAGCTGTTTTTT. Translation gives CASSPAGGNTGELFF. The full variable domain, rest sourced from reference TRBV18 and TRBJ2-2, is NAGVMQNPRHLVRRRGQEARLRCSPMKGHSHVYWYRQLPEEGLKFMVYLQKENIIDESGMPKERFSAEFPKEGPSILRIQQVVRGDSAAYFCASSPAGGNTGELFFGEGSRLTVL.

The chain is built from TRBV5-6 and TRBJ1-1, with TRBD1 as a possible D gene (6 bases). Per germline, CDR1 SGHDT and CDR2 YYEEEE. Trimming removed 4 bases from V and 2 bases from J, with 15 bases in between. This CDR3 is built from 15 residues. The CDR3 region is CASSPPPGENTEAFF. Written as DNA, the CDR3 is TGTGCCAGCAGCCCCCCCCCAGGGGAAAACACTGAAGCTTTCTTT.

V usage is TRBV5-4 and J usage is TRBJ2-5, with 7 bases matching TRBD2. Looked up from germline, CDR1 is SGHNT and CDR2 is YYREEE (reference sequence). This CDR3 has 14 residues. Trimming cost V 4 bases and J 2 bases; bases outside gene matches: 5. CDR3 nucleotide sequence: TGTGCCAGCAGCATAGGGACTACTCAAGAGACCCAGTACTTC. The encoded protein is CASSIGTTQETQYF.

The chain couples TRBV6-5 to TRBJ1-1; 8 bases map to TRBD1. V trimming: 0 bases; J trimming: 8 bases; junction bases outside the gene matches: 2. The CDR3 is 13 amino acids. The germline CDR1 and CDR2 sequences are MNHEY and SVGAGI. The CDR3 sequence: CASSYSRQGEAFF. CDR3 bases: TGTGCCAGCAGTTACTCGAGACAGGGGGAAGCTTTCTTT.

This chain uses TRBV5-1 with TRBJ2-5; TRBD2 aligns across 11 bases. The CDR3 extends over 20 amino acids. The J segment lost 0 bases and the V segment lost 5 bases, leaving 18 bases of the junction unmatched. CDR1 is SGHRS, CDR2 YFSETQ, per germline. Here the CDR3 reads CASSTRPLSGRVLYQETQYF. CDR3 nucleotide sequence: TGCGCCAGCAGTACCCGCCCACTTAGCGGGAGGGTCCTGTACCAAGAGACCCAGTACTTC.

The chain recombines TRBV2 with TRBJ2-2; 11 bases line up with TRBD2. The junction had 8 bases not matched to a gene; V was cut back by 6 bases and J by 2 bases. This CDR3 comprises 17 residues. Germline assignment: CDR1 SNHLY and CDR2 FYNNEI. The CDR3 is CASSDSTSGGNTGELFF. In DNA, the CDR3 is TGTGCCAGCAGCGACTCCACTAGCGGGGGTAACACCGGGGAGCTGTTTTTT. The full variable domain, completed using reference TRBV2 and TRBJ2-2, is EPEVTQTPSHQVTQMGQEVILRCVPISNHLYFYWYRQILGQKVEFLVSFYNNEISEKSEIFDDQFSVERPDGSNFTLKIRSTKLEDSAMYFCASSDSTSGGNTGELFFGEGSRLTVL.

In this sample, this clone turned up many times. The V call is TRBV27, the J call TRBJ1-1; 8 positions match TRBD1. Germline CDR1 is MNHEY and CDR2 is SMNVEV (reference sequence). After removal of 4 bases from V and 0 bases from J, the junction contained 1 base not matched to a gene. This CDR3 contains 14 residues. The CDR3: CASSWDRLNTEAFF. DNA for the CDR3: TGTGCCAGCAGTTGGGACAGGTTGAACACTGAAGCTTTCTTT.

A note on this clone: This sample also contains other DNA sequences that code for the same CDR3. CDR3 amino acids: CASSPGLASYEQYF. CDR3 bases: TGCGCCAGCAGCCCGGGACTGGCTTCCTACGAGCAGTACTTC. The genes are TRBV5-1 and TRBJ2-7; D possibly corresponds to TRBD2 (6 bases). The CDR3 loop spans 14 amino acids. The V gene lost 4 bases and the J gene lost 1 base, with 12 bases spanning the gap. The germline V gene encodes CDR1 SGHRS and CDR2 YFSETQ.

The chain uses TRBV6-5 and TRBJ2-4; D remains unclear. This CDR3 is 15 amino acids long. V lost 0 bases, J lost 0 bases, and 6 bases lay in between. CDR1 and CDR2 (germline): MNHEY, SVGAGI. The CDR3 region has the DNA TGTGCCAGCAGTTACTCGATACTAGCCAAAAACATTCAGTACTTC. This sequence encodes CASSYSILAKNIQYF.

This chain links TRBV7-2 with TRBJ1-5; TRBD1 matches at 9 bases. J was trimmed by 2 bases and V by 5 bases; bases with no gene match: 4. CDR3 size: 15 residues. The V gene's germline CDR1 is SGHTA and CDR2 FQGNSA. This chain's CDR3 is CASSARTGGNQPQHF. For the CDR3, the DNA is TGTGCCAGCAGCGCCCGGACAGGGGGCAATCAGCCCCAGCATTTT.

The DNA for the CDR3 is TGTGCCAGCAGCCGCGACAGGGGTACCGGGGAGCTGTTTTTT. The encoded protein is CASSRDRGTGELFF. The chain links TRBV7-9 to TRBJ2-2; TRBD1 agrees at 8 bases. The CDR3 has 14 amino acids. The junction had 4 bases not matched to a gene; V was cut back by 5 bases and J by 5 bases. CDR1 is SEHNR, CDR2 FQNEAQ, per germline (reference sequence).

V usage is TRBV6-6 and J usage is TRBJ1-2, with TRBD1 matching 7 bases. After removal of 6 bases from V and 6 bases from J, the junction contained 13 bases not matched to a gene. The CDR3 has 15 residues. Germline V lookup: CDR1 MNHNY, CDR2 SVGAGI (reference sequence). The CDR3 DNA sequence: TGTGCCAGCAGGGACAACACAGGGGCTACGGATGGCTACACCTTC. As protein: CASRDNTGATDGYTF.

The count of this clone is one. This chain links TRBV2 with TRBJ2-3, with 10 nucleotides matching TRBD1. Unmatched junction bases numbered 6, after V lost 5 bases and J lost 4 bases. Germline values: CDR1 SNHLY, CDR2 FYNNEI. The CDR3 runs 15 residues. As DNA, the CDR3 is TGTGCCAGCAGTACGGACAGGGGGACAGCAGATACGCAGTATTTT. Translation gives CASSTDRGTADTQYF.

The genes are TRBV5-1 and TRBJ2-3; D uncertain. Per the germline V gene, CDR1 is SGHRS and CDR2 is YFSETQ. This CDR3 is 13 amino acids long. V gave up 1 base and J gave up 8 bases, with 11 bases separating them. The CDR3 DNA sequence: TGCGCCAGCAGCTTGTTCCAGCGCGGTACGCAGTATTTT. Translating it yields CASSLFQRGTQYF.

The V call is TRBV7-8, the J call TRBJ1-4; D may be TRBD1 (6 bases). Germline values: CDR1 SGHVS, CDR2 FQNEAQ. V was cut by 5 bases and J by 8 bases, with 12 bases left in between. The CDR3 loop spans 13 amino acids. In DNA, the CDR3 is TGTGCCAGCAGCGGGGGCTTTTTGGAAAAACTGTTTTTT. It encodes CASSGGFLEKLFF. The full variable domain, in which reference TRBV7-8 and TRBJ1-4 provide the parts outside the CDR3, is GAGVSQSPRYKVAKRGQDVALRCDPISGHVSLFWYQQALGQGPEFLTYFQNEAQLDKSGLPSDRFFAERPEGSVSTLKIQRTQQEDSAVYLCASSGGFLEKLFFGSGTQLSVL.

CDR3 DNA: TGCGCCAGCAACATAGCGGGGAGCGGGCAGTTCTTC. This sequence encodes CASNIAGSGQFF. This chain uses TRBV5-1 with TRBJ2-1; 8 bases align to TRBD2. The germline V gene encodes CDR1 SGHRS and CDR2 YFSETQ. The length of the CDR3 is 12 residues. V lost 6 bases to trimming and J lost 12 bases; unmatched junction nucleotides: 8. Full variable domain (missing parts from reference TRBV5-1 and TRBJ2-1): KAGVTQTPRYLIKTRGQQVTLSCSPISGHRSVSWYQQTPGQGLQFLFEYFSETQRNKGNFPGRFSGRQFSNSRSEMNVSTLELGDSALYLCASNIAGSGQFFGPGTRLTVL.

This clone was counted ten times or more. This chain connects TRBV7-6 to TRBJ2-7; 9 nucleotides match TRBD2. V dropped 5 bases and J dropped 4; count of bases not matched to a gene: 12. The CDR3 spans 16 residues. CDR1 is SGHVS and CDR2 is FNYEAQ in the germline V gene. DNA for the CDR3: TGTGCCAGCAGCCTTCGGGGTGGTAGCGGGAGTTACGAGCAGTACTTC. Translation: CASSLRGGSGSYEQYF.

This chain uses TRBV14 with TRBJ2-1, with 9 bases that match TRBD1. With V trimmed by 2 bases and J by 6 bases, 8 bases remained unmatched. The length of the CDR3 is 16 residues. CDR1 and CDR2 from the germline V gene are SGHDN and FVKESK. The CDR3 region is CASSQSGTGKGNEQFF. The CDR3 DNA reads TGTGCCAGCAGCCAATCCGGGACAGGGAAGGGCAATGAGCAGTTCTTC.

The chain combines TRBV4-3 with TRBJ2-5, with 9 bases that match TRBD2. In germline, CDR1 is LGHNA, CDR2 YSLEER. V trimming: 0 bases; J trimming: 6 bases; junction bases outside the gene matches: 11. CDR3 length: 17 amino acids. The CDR3 sequence is CASSQELVSGGGKTQYF. Written as DNA, the CDR3 is TGCGCCAGCAGCCAAGAGTTGGTTAGCGGGGGTGGAAAGACCCAGTACTTC.

The chain couples TRBV10-3 to TRBJ2-3, with TRBD2 as a possible D gene (7 bases). CDR3 length equals 13 residues. Germline CDR1 is ENHRY and CDR2 is SYGVKD. The CDR3 reads CVAGDKHTDTQYF. The DNA for the CDR3 is TGTGTCGCGGGGGACAAACACACAGATACGCAGTATTTT.